Presented here are 18 T cell receptor beta chains from one specimen sequenced in a study of T cells after somatic rescue of genetic block. Repertoires were generated with immunoSEQ multiplex PCR, while TCRdb's copy carries only in-frame clones and drops some. In the table there are roughly 51,000 clones, approximately 96% of which are singletons. The specimen was peripheral blood mononuclear cells (PBMCs). Receptors were obtained from a child in the first two years of life.

The V call is TRBV4-1, the J call TRBJ2-4, with D possibly matching TRBD1 (6 bases). Deletions cut 0 bases from V and 12 bases from J, with 21 bases between. CDR3 size: 16 residues. Germline V gene sequence: CDR1 MGHRA, CDR2 YSYEKL. CDR3 loop: CASSQDPRRGPSPQYF. The CDR3 coding sequence is TGCGCCAGCAGCCAAGATCCCCGCAGGGGCCCTAGTCCTCAGTACTTC.

This chain connects TRBV4-3 to TRBJ2-7; 16 bases fit TRBD2. Trimming removed 3 bases from V and 5 bases from J; junction bases left unmatched: 1. CDR3 length: 15 amino acids. The germline CDR1 and CDR2 sequences are LGHNA and YSLEER. Here the CDR3 reads CASSQGTSGRDEQYF. CDR3 in DNA: TGCGCCAGCAGCCAGGGGACTAGCGGGAGGGACGAGCAGTACTTC.

V is TRBV20-1 and J is TRBJ1-1; D not certain. In germline, CDR1 is DFQATT, CDR2 SNEGSKA (reference sequence). Trimming pared 4 bases from V and 6 bases from J, leaving 9 bases between. The CDR3 totals 11 residues. CDR3 protein: CSAKRVAEAFF. CDR3 coding DNA: TGCAGTGCTAAGAGGGTGGCTGAAGCTTTCTTT.

The CDR3 DNA is TGTGCCAGTAGTCCGCGGGACAGGGGCAATCAGCCCCAGCATTTT. It encodes CASSPRDRGNQPQHF. This rearrangement joins TRBV19 to TRBJ1-5; 9 bases match TRBD1. The CDR3 loop spans 15 amino acids. J gave up 2 bases and V 5 bases, and 4 bases lay outside the gene matches. Germline V CDR1 and CDR2: LNHDA, SQIVND (reference sequence).

The chain recombines TRBV10-3 with TRBJ2-3; 7 bases match TRBD2. The CDR3 contains 17 residues. Germline V gene lookup returns CDR1 ENHRY and CDR2 SYGVKD. The junction had 10 bases not matched to a gene; V was cut back by 3 bases and J by 1 base. The DNA for the CDR3 is TGTGCCATCAGTGACAGGAGGGTGGCGGGAGGCACAGATACGCAGTATTTT. Encoded protein: CAISDRRVAGGTDTQYF.

The gene calls are TRBV6-5 and TRBJ2-1, with D perhaps matching TRBD2 (5 bases). The germline gives CDR1 MNHEY, CDR2 SVGAGI. The ends were cut back, 5 bases at V and 8 bases at J, with 13 bases in the middle. This CDR3 is built from 13 residues. CDR3 bases: TGTGCCAGCAGTACCCTAGCTATCGATGAGCAGTTCTTC. The encoded protein is CASSTLAIDEQFF.

The J gene is TRBJ1-6, the V gene TRBV7-9, with D hard to call. Germline V lookup: CDR1 SEHNR, CDR2 FQNEAQ (reference sequence). V was trimmed by 3 bases and J by 10 bases, leaving 7 bases between them. CDR3 length equals 12 residues. Written as DNA, the CDR3 is TGTGCCAGCAGCTTTTCGTCATCACCCCTCCACTTT. Protein: CASSFSSSPLHF.

As concerns this clone: One junction end does not reproduce the germline sequence, and a read error may be involved. The chain couples TRBV7-9 to TRBJ1-1; D not certain. Germline V gene data show CDR1 as SEHNR and CDR2 as FQNEAQ (reference sequence). The CDR3 sequence is 15 residues long. In DNA form, the CDR3 reads TGTGCCAGCAGCCTAGCACCCGGGGTGAACACTGAAGCTTTCTTT. Protein sequence: CASSLAPGVNTEAFF.

The chain has TRBV6-4 and TRBJ1-1; D not resolved. With 2 bases removed from V and 3 bases from J, the gap between germline ends came to 10 bases. CDR3 size: 14 residues. Germline loops: CDR1 MRHNA, CDR2 SNTAGT. Written as DNA, the CDR3 is TGTGCCAGCAGTGACAGGGTTTGGGACACTGAAGCTTTCTTT. Amino acid sequence: CASSDRVWDTEAFF.

This rearrangement joins TRBV6-1 to TRBJ2-3; TRBD2 aligns across 10 bases. V gave up 5 bases and J gave up 4 bases; unmatched junction bases: 3. The CDR3 totals 14 residues. CDR1 is MNHNS and CDR2 is SASEGT in the germline V gene. The chain's CDR3 is CASSISGGADTQYF. CDR3 DNA sequence: TGTGCCAGCAGTATAAGCGGGGGGGCAGATACGCAGTATTTT.

This chain links TRBV6-5 with TRBJ1-2, with D possibly TRBD1 on 6 matching bases. There are 11 residues in the CDR3. Germline V gene lookup returns CDR1 MNHEY and CDR2 SVGAGI. V lost 6 bases, J lost 12 bases, and 14 bases lay in between. Here the CDR3 DNA reads TGTGCCAGCAGCGGACAGCTTAGGAACACCTTC. This codes for CASSGQLRNTF.

This chain uses TRBV11-2 with TRBJ2-7, with a possible D match to TRBD2 (6 bases). Germline V gene sequence: CDR1 SGHAT, CDR2 FQNNGV. The CDR3 consists of 15 residues. The V and J ends lost 3 bases and 2 bases respectively, with 14 bases between them. This CDR3 reads CASSFGAGRTYEQYF. The CDR3 coding sequence is TGTGCCAGCAGCTTCGGTGCGGGAAGGACCTACGAGCAGTACTTC.

V and J are TRBV5-8 and TRBJ1-4; 10 nucleotides match TRBD1. V gave up 4 bases and J gave up 2 bases; unmatched junction bases: 5. Per germline, CDR1 SGHTS and CDR2 YDEGEE. CDR3 length: 16 amino acids. The CDR3 coding sequence is TGTGCCAGCAGCCGCGGGACAGGGGTCACTAATGAAAAACTGTTTTTT. This codes for CASSRGTGVTNEKLFF.

J is TRBJ2-1 and V is TRBV18; 9 bases are a match to TRBD1. Germline V gene data show CDR1 as KGHSH and CDR2 as LQKENI. The ends lost 3 bases at V and 5 bases at J; junction bases unmatched: 5. The CDR3 extends over 15 amino acids. In DNA, the CDR3 is TGTGCCAGCTCACCTAGGACAGGGGTTAACAATGAGCAGTTCTTC. It encodes CASSPRTGVNNEQFF.

The chain combines TRBV2 with TRBJ2-2, with TRBD2 as a possible D gene (6 bases). From germline, CDR1 is SNHLY and CDR2 FYNNEI. This CDR3 has 15 residues. V was shortened by 8 bases and J by 1 base, with 14 bases between the two germline ends. CDR3 in DNA: TGTGCCAGCGTCCTTAGCGGAAAGAACACCGGGGAGCTGTTTTTT. Translated: CASVLSGKNTGELFF.

Concerning this clone: At one end the junction does not follow the germline gene, possibly because of a read error. The rearrangement links TRBV5-3 to TRBJ1-2; the D is unclear. TRBV5-3 has ORF status, its function being uncertain. This CDR3 has 14 amino acids. The CDR3 is CASSLGGSWDGYTF. The CDR3 coding sequence is TGTGCCAGCAGCTTGGGTGGGTCGTGGGATGGCTACACCTTC.

This clone showed up just once. The chain is built from TRBV13 and TRBJ1-3; D call uncertain. Germline assignment: CDR1 PRHDT and CDR2 FYEKMQ (reference sequence). V was clipped by 1 base and J by 0 bases, with 4 bases between them. This CDR3 has 14 amino acids. The CDR3 is CASSLDNSGNTIYF. The CDR3, as DNA: TGTGCCAGCAGCTTAGACAACTCTGGAAACACCATATATTTT.

The V gene is TRBV5-1, the J gene TRBJ2-1; 10 bases line up with TRBD2. Unmatched junction bases numbered 4, after V lost 0 bases and J lost 1 base. The germline V gene encodes CDR1 SGHRS and CDR2 YFSETQ. The CDR3 is 17 residues long. The CDR3 region has the DNA TGCGCCAGCAGCTTGGGAACTAGCGGGAATTCCTACAATGAGCAGTTCTTC. Its protein is CASSLGTSGNSYNEQFF.